Described below is a single TCR beta chain sequence and its context. The sample originates from a study of PD-L1 blockade in urothelial cancer. This CDR3 has 16 amino acids. V gave up 4 bases and J gave up 1 base, with 15 bases separating them. Germline values: CDR1 SGDLS, CDR2 YYNGEE. Assay used: immunoSEQ multiplex PCR; TCRdb lists only in-frame clones, some missing. In the table there are some 22,000 clones, about 90% of which are singletons. The time point: peripheral blood 6 weeks after treatment start. V usage is TRBV9 and J usage is TRBJ2-1, with a possible D match to TRBD2 (5 bases). The specimen was PBMCs, collected around atezolizumab (anti-PD-L1) treatment. This clonotype was sampled from a woman aged 55-70 years with urothelial cancer. The CDR3 reads CASSQTGVGSYNEQFF. The CDR3 DNA follows: TGTGCCAGCAGCCAGACCGGGGTGGGTTCCTACAATGAGCAGTTCTTC.